Listed below are T cell receptor beta chains from one sample, sequenced in a study of blood T cell repertoires in COVID-19. Only in-frame clones appear in the TCRdb table, and some are missing; sequencing was by immunoSEQ multiplex PCR. This sample carries about 100,000 clones, approximately 90% of them seen once, and the ten largest clones take more than 0.85%. Sequencing was performed on peripheral blood. These TCRs come from a man between 60 and 75 years old with acute or convalescent COVID-19. CDR3s include the opening cysteine and the closing phenylalanine or tryptophan. A D gene is named only where the DNA matches it firmly. Size tells how often a clone was seen (once, few, many) or the class of an expanded clone, and some rows leave it out.

- TRBJ2-7 TRBD1 TRBV7-9 TGTGCCAGCAGCCTAGGACAGGGGTTGTGGGAGCAGTACTTC CASSLGQGLWEQYF
few TRBJ2-2 - TRBV4-2 TGTGCCAGCAGCCAAGACAGGGCCGGGGAGCTGTTTTTT CASSQDRAGELFF
- TRBJ2-7 TRBD2 TRBV27 TGTGCCAGCAGAAGATATAGCGGGAGCCTTTCGGACGAGCAGTACTTC CASRRYSGSLSDEQYF
- TRBJ2-1 TRBD2 TRBV11-3 TGTGCCAGCAGCGACCGCTCCGGACTAGCGGGAGGGATTAATGAGCAGTTCTTC CASSDRSGLAGGINEQFF
- TRBJ2-2 TRBD2 TRBV2 TGTGCCAGCAGGTCCCTAGCGGGATCCACCGGGGAGCTGTTTTTT CASRSLAGSTGELFF
- TRBJ2-6 - TRBV11-2 TGTGCCAGCAGCTCCTTGACCAGGGGTGGGGCCAACGTCCTGACTTTC CASSSLTRGGANVLTF
once TRBJ2-2 TRBD1 TRBV5-4 TGTGCCAGCAGCTACGGACAGGGGCGATCGGGCGGGGAGCTGTTTTTT CASSYGQGRSGGELFF
- TRBJ2-3 TRBD2 TRBV3-1/TRBV3-2 TGTGCCAGCAGCCAGAATCCTAGCGGTGATACGCAGTATTTT CASSQNPSGDTQYF
- TRBJ1-4 - TRBV20-1 TGCACTTACAGGGCTAATGAAAAACTGTTTTTT CTYRANEKLFF
- TRBJ1-5 TRBD1 TRBV28 TGTGCCAGCAGCCAGGGACAGGTTAGTCAGCCCCAGCATTTT CASSQGQVSQPQHF
- TRBJ1-1 - TRBV3-1/TRBV3-2 TGTGCCAGCAGCTTCAGGGTGGGTACTGAAGCTTTCTTT CASSFRVGTEAFF
once TRBJ1-5 TRBD1 TRBV7-2 TGTGCCAGCAGCTCCTGGGACAGGTCGTATAGCAATCAGCCCCAGCATTTT CASSSWDRSYSNQPQHF
- TRBJ1-5 - TRBV3-1/TRBV3-2 TGTGCCAGCAGCCCAGGGGCGAACAGCAATCAGCCCCAGCATTTT CASSPGANSNQPQHF
- TRBJ1-3 - TRBV27 TGTGCCAGCAGTTTAGGACAGCCTGGAAACACCATATATTTT CASSLGQPGNTIYF
- TRBJ2-5 TRBD2 TRBV29-1 TGCAGCGTTGCGGGGGGCCAAGAGACCCAGTACTTC CSVAGGQETQYF
- TRBJ1-2 - TRBV19 TGTGCCAGTAGTATAGGACGCTCCAGGGGTGGTGGCTACACCTTC CASSIGRSRGGGYTF
- TRBJ1-5 - TRBV2 TGTGCCAGCAGTGTCGCCGGGTCTAATGATCAGCCCCAGCATTTT CASSVAGSNDQPQHF
- TRBJ2-1 TRBD2 TRBV5-4 TGTGCCAGCAGCTGGGGGGTTAGCGGGAGGGCCGCCTACAATGAGCAGTTCTTC CASSWGVSGRAAYNEQFF
- TRBJ1-2 TRBD1 TRBV24-1 TGTGCCACCAGTGATCCGGGACAGGGGAACTATGGCTACACCTTC CATSDPGQGNYGYTF
- TRBJ1-5 - TRBV6-6 TGTGCCAGCATTATAGGGCAGGGGCGCAATCAGCCCCAGCATTTT CASIIGQGRNQPQHF
- TRBJ1-6 TRBD1 TRBV9 TGTGCCAGCAGCGTAGACGACAGGGGCGGGACCTATAATTCACCCCTCCACTTT CASSVDDRGGTYNSPLHF
- TRBJ2-1 TRBD2 TRBV5-4 TGTGCCAGCTCCCCTTTCGCCACTAGCGGGACTAATGAGCAGTTCTTC CASSPFATSGTNEQFF
- TRBJ2-1 - TRBV3-1/TRBV3-2 TGTGCCAGCAGCCAAGAGCCGGTACGAGAGCAGTTCTTC CASSQEPVREQFF
- TRBJ1-3 TRBD1 TRBV5-1 TGCGCCAGCAGCCCAGGGACAGGCGGAAACACCATATATTTT CASSPGTGGNTIYF
- TRBJ1-2 TRBD1 TRBV28 TGTGCCAGCGCAACAGGGGACTATGGCTACACCTTC CASATGDYGYTF
- TRBJ2-2 TRBD2 TRBV9 TGTGCCAGCAGCCCCTTAGCGGGAGCACACACCGGGGAGCTGTTTTTT CASSPLAGAHTGELFF
- TRBJ1-1 TRBD1 TRBV5-1 TGCGCCAGCAGCCGGACAGGGGGACACACTGAAGCTTTCTTT CASSRTGGHTEAFF
- TRBJ1-4 - TRBV2 TGTGCCAACGCTCGGGGGGGCACTAATGAAAAACTGTTTTTT CANARGGTNEKLFF
- TRBJ1-6 TRBD1 TRBV11-2 TGTGCCAGCAGCAGGGACAGGGGTGAATCACCCCTCCACTTT CASSRDRGESPLHF
- TRBJ1-2 TRBD1 TRBV30 TGTGCCTGGAGAGGAGGAGGGGGCCGATATGGCTACACCTTC CAWRGGGGRYGYTF
- TRBJ2-5 - TRBV9 TGTGCCAGCAGCCTAGAGGGGATACCCCAAGAGACCCAGTACTTC CASSLEGIPQETQYF
- TRBJ1-5 - TRBV6-1 TGTGCCAGCAGTGACGGGGGGCAGGGAGAGCCCCAGCATTTT CASSDGGQGEPQHF
- TRBJ2-2 - TRBV19 TGTGCCAGTAGTATAATAGGGGCGAACACCGGGGAGCTGTTTTTT CASSIIGANTGELFF
- TRBJ1-5 TRBD1 TRBV6-2/TRBV6-3 TGTGCCAGCAGTCAGGGGGCAGTTAATCAGCCCCAGCATTTT CASSQGAVNQPQHF
- TRBJ1-4 - TRBV6-5 TGTGCCACTCGGAGGGTTACTAATGAAAAACTGTTTTTT CATRRVTNEKLFF
- TRBJ2-2 TRBD2 TRBV19 TGTGCCAGTAGTACCCACAACACCGGGGGGGCGAACACCGGGGAGCTGTTTTTT CASSTHNTGGANTGELFF
- TRBJ1-3 TRBD1 TRBV19 TGTGCCAGTAGTACCGGGACAGGGGGCGGAAACACCATATATTTT CASSTGTGGGNTIYF
- TRBJ2-3 - TRBV28 TGTGCCAGCAGTTTACCCACAGGGGGGGTAGGGAGCACAGATACGCAGTATTTT CASSLPTGGVGSTDTQYF
- TRBJ2-7 - TRBV7-2 TGTGCCAGCAGTTTTAGCCCTCGACAGAGACGCTACGAGCAGTACTTC CASSFSPRQRRYEQYF
- TRBJ2-1 - TRBV30 TGTGCCTGGAGTGGGGCAGGGAGGCCGGTATCGCAAGTCAATGAGCAGTTCTTC CAWSGAGRPVSQVNEQFF